One and the same sample provided the 14 T cell receptor beta chains below, sequenced in a study of OX40 agonist ivuxolimab in advanced cancers. Assay used: immunoSEQ multiplex PCR; TCRdb lists only in-frame clones, some missing. Here the sample spans 65,000 to 100,000 clones, roughly 94% being singletons. The sample here was CD4+ or CD8+ T cells sorted from blood, taken in a trial of the OX40 agonist ivuxolimab. These receptors originate from an adult with an advanced solid tumor such as melanoma, head and neck, liver or kidney cancer.

V and J are TRBV6-5 and TRBJ1-1, with 7 bases fitting TRBD1. The CDR3 sequence is 14 residues long. The V gene end was trimmed by 5 bases and the J gene end by 1 base; junction bases not matched to a gene: 4. Germline assignment: CDR1 MNHEY and CDR2 SVGAGI. CDR3 bases: TGTGCCAGCAGTCGACAGGGTCCGAACACTGAAGCTTTCTTT. Amino acids: CASSRQGPNTEAFF.

J is TRBJ2-5 and V is TRBV27, with TRBD1 matching over 8 bases. The CDR3 runs to 13 residues. The germline CDR1 and CDR2 sequences are MNHEY and SMNVEV (reference sequence). J lost 9 bases, V lost 11 bases, and 14 bases had no gene match. The CDR3 DNA reads as TGTGCCGTCACCTTGGACAGGGCCTGGGCCCAGTACTTC. Translation: CAVTLDRAWAQYF.

The chain combines TRBV6-5 with TRBJ1-1; 7 nucleotides align to TRBD1. CDR1 is MNHEY, CDR2 SVGAGI, per germline. V lost 5 bases to trimming and J lost 1 base; unmatched junction nucleotides: 4. This CDR3 has 14 residues. Here the CDR3 reads CASSTRQGNTEAFF. CDR3 bases: TGTGCCAGCAGTACCCGACAGGGGAACACTGAAGCTTTCTTT.

The chain has TRBV9 and TRBJ2-3; possible D gene TRBD2, 6 bases. This CDR3 has 19 residues. Trimming removed 7 bases at V and 0 bases at J, with 27 bases between. CDR1 and CDR2 from the germline V gene are SGDLS and YYNGEE. For the CDR3, the DNA is TGTGCCAGCGTTGTAGCCTGCGGGGCTAACACCCCTAGCACAGATACGCAGTATTTT. Translation gives CASVVACGANTPSTDTQYF.

The chain joins TRBV14 to TRBJ2-2; D is undetermined. The CDR3 length is 11 residues. V dropped 4 bases and J dropped 6 bases, with 3 bases sitting between them. Germline V CDR1 and CDR2: SGHDN, FVKESK. DNA of the CDR3: TGTGCCAGCAGCCGGTCCGGGGAGCTGTTTTTT. Protein product: CASSRSGELFF.

The table lists this clone with a count of one. The rearrangement uses TRBV5-1 and TRBJ2-1; TRBD1 agrees at 9 bases. The trim removed 4 bases at V and 7 bases at J, leaving 12 bases unmatched. Germline V gives CDR1 SGHRS, CDR2 YFSETQ. This CDR3 region has 16 residues. CDR3 DNA sequence: TGCGCCAGCAGCGTCGAAACAGGGGGCAGGGTAAATGAGCAGTTCTTC. Translating gives CASSVETGGRVNEQFF.

The CDR3 region is CASSLETGRNEQFF. CDR3 coding DNA: TGCGCCAGCAGCTTGGAAACCGGCCGCAATGAGCAGTTCTTC. The chain is built from TRBV5-1 and TRBJ2-1; D ambiguous. The CDR3 runs to 14 residues. V shed 0 bases and J shed 6 bases, with 10 bases lying between them. Germline V gene lookup returns CDR1 SGHRS and CDR2 YFSETQ.

This clone appeared a single time. The rearrangement uses TRBV6-5 and TRBJ2-7; D ambiguous. This CDR3 has 12 residues. Germline CDR1 reads MNHEY; CDR2 reads SVGAGI. Trimming stripped 11 bases from V and 3 bases from J, with 14 bases between. The CDR3 is CASHGGSYEQYF. CDR3 coding DNA: TGTGCCTCCCACGGCGGCAGCTACGAGCAGTACTTC.

The gene calls are TRBV6-5 and TRBJ2-7; the D gene is possibly TRBD1 (5 bases). Germline CDR1 reads MNHEY; CDR2 reads SVGAGI. The V end lost 2 bases, the J end lost 1 base, and 12 bases lay between the germline ends. The CDR3 length is 15 residues. CDR3 residues: CASSYRGFGSYEQYF. As DNA, the CDR3 is TGTGCCAGCAGTTACAGGGGATTTGGGTCCTACGAGCAGTACTTC.

The chain uses TRBV4-1 and TRBJ2-2; D gene unclear. Germline V gives CDR1 MGHRA, CDR2 YSYEKL. V was clipped by 1 base and J by 7 bases, with 10 bases between them. CDR3 length: 14 residues. Here the CDR3 reads CASSQGNGGGELFF. The CDR3 bases are TGCGCCAGCAGCCAAGGAAACGGTGGCGGGGAGCTGTTTTTT.

The rearrangement links TRBV7-6 to TRBJ2-7; D is possibly TRBD1 (5 bases). Germline V gives CDR1 SGHVS, CDR2 FNYEAQ. V was pared by 6 bases and J by 3 bases, with 15 bases between. The CDR3 sequence is 14 residues long. CDR3 nucleotide sequence: TGTGCCAGCAGTTCAAACGCAGGGCGCTACGAGCAGTACTTC. Encoded protein: CASSSNAGRYEQYF.

This clone appeared a single time. Written as DNA, the CDR3 is TGTGCCAGCAGCGTGGGCGGACTAGCGGACTACGAGCAGTACTTC. It is translated as CASSVGGLADYEQYF. V and J are TRBV9 and TRBJ2-7; 10 bases are shared with TRBD2. In germline, CDR1 is SGDLS, CDR2 YYNGEE. J lost 3 bases, V lost 2 bases, and 5 bases had no gene match. CDR3 length equals 15 residues.

This clone was seen a single time. The CDR3 bases are TGTGCCAGCAGCTTAAAGGGGCGAGAAAACATTCAGTACTTC. It translates to CASSLKGRENIQYF. This sequence joins TRBV7-9 and TRBJ2-4, with D possibly matching TRBD1 (5 bases). The CDR3 consists of 14 residues. Germline CDR1 reads SEHNR; CDR2 reads FQNEAQ (reference sequence). V gave up 2 bases and J gave up 5 bases, with 10 bases separating them. The whole variable domain, remainder taken from reference TRBV7-9 and TRBJ2-4, is DTGVSQNPRHKITKRGQNVTFRCDPISEHNRLYWYRQTLGQGPEFLTYFQNEAQLEKSRLLSDRFSAERPKGSFSTLEIQRTEQGDSAMYLCASSLKGRENIQYFGAGTRLSVL.

The gene calls are TRBV19 and TRBJ1-2; TRBD1 aligns across 7 bases. V was clipped by 5 bases and J by 4 bases; unmatched bases: 7. CDR1 is LNHDA and CDR2 is SQIVND in the germline V gene (reference sequence). The CDR3 covers 14 residues. This CDR3 reads CASSFTSGGYGYTF. In DNA, the CDR3 is TGTGCCAGTAGTTTTACCTCAGGGGGCTATGGCTACACCTTC.